This T cell receptor beta chain was observed in a study of T cell clones after liver transplantation. About the study: Apart from three HCV-positive recipients, transplants were for non-autoimmune, non-viral reasons. At least one year of complete immunosuppression withdrawal without enzymes over twice normal defined tolerance. Blood was drawn pre-transplant, before withdrawal, and after full or failed withdrawal. Findings and caveats of the study: A larger donor-reactive than third-party decline suggested partial antigen-specific deletion.

Germline V gene data show CDR1 as LGHNA and CDR2 as YNFKEQ. V was clipped by 9 bases and J by 0 bases, with 6 bases between them. The CDR3 totals 12 residues. TCRdb's table, derived via immunoSEQ multiplex PCR, lists solely in-frame clones and lacks some. The sample gives some 11,000 clones, less than 85% of which show up once; about 32% is in the top ten. This clone was recorded many times. Its specificity is not known. The chain carries TRBV4-2 and TRBJ1-5; no clear D gene. The starting material was CD8+ T cells from blood, obtained at the 22-month timepoint. The source of this sequence is a human patient who received a liver transplant. Some T cells may possibly be graft donor cells. The CDR3 DNA follows: TGTGCCAGATACGATAGCAATCAGCCCCAGCATTTT. This codes for CARYDSNQPQHF.